These 20 T cell receptor beta chains share one sample of origin, sequenced in a study of blood T cells in healthy people across ages. It was with a sample-barcoded 5' primer and a J-beta primer mix that a second PCR of roughly 7 to 12 cycles was run. TCRdb re-analysed the 5' RACE reads in MiXCR, keeping a single row per CDR3 protein. The sample lists about 640,000 distinct CDR3 sequences; 45% to 65% were seen once. The sample consisted of blood. These receptors all come from a man aged 55 to 70 in good health.

This clonotype was observed a few times. The rearrangement joins TRBV4-2 to TRBJ1-2, with D maybe TRBD1 (5 bases). Germline V gene data show CDR1 as LGHNA and CDR2 as YNFKEQ. This CDR3 comprises 14 residues. V was clipped by 2 bases and J by 4 bases, with 11 bases between them. CDR3 sequence: CASSQSQGGYGYTF. The DNA for the CDR3 is TGTGCCAGCAGCCAATCTCAGGGCGGCTATGGCTACACCTTC.

This sequence joins TRBV15 and TRBJ2-5; D is perhaps TRBD2 (5 bases). This CDR3 is built from 16 residues. CDR1 is LNHNV and CDR2 is YYDKDF in the germline V gene (reference sequence). V lost 1 base and J lost 2, with 14 bases in between. Here the CDR3 reads CATSRGSGVLQETQYF. The CDR3 bases are TGTGCCACCAGCAGAGGCTCCGGGGTACTACAAGAGACCCAGTACTTC.

The genes are TRBV29-1 and TRBJ2-7, with TRBD1 matching over 11 bases. Losses at the gene ends were 7 bases for V and 3 bases for J; bases not matched to a gene: 2. This CDR3 has 12 residues. The germline gives CDR1 SQVTM, CDR2 ANQGSEA. CDR3 in DNA: TGCAGCGGCGGGACAGGGGGCTACGAGCAGTACTTC. Protein: CSGGTGGYEQYF.

This clonotype has ten or more counts. The chain is built from TRBV20-1 and TRBJ1-2; possible D gene TRBD1, 6 bases. Germline CDR1 and CDR2: DFQATT and SNEGSKA (reference sequence). CDR3 size: 14 residues. V lost 2 bases and J lost 10, with 20 bases in between. The CDR3 sequence is CSARLLRGRRDYTF. CDR3 in DNA: TGCAGTGCTAGACTACTCAGGGGAAGAAGGGACTACACCTTC.

This clonotype was observed a handful of times. The rearrangement joins TRBV28 to TRBJ1-3; no clear D gene. The CDR3 is 11 residues long. CDR1 MDHEN and CDR2 SYDVKM come from the germline V gene. With 4 bases removed from V and 4 bases from J, the gap between germline ends came to 2 bases. The CDR3 DNA reads TGTGCCAGCAGTTCCGGAAACACCATATATTTT. Residues: CASSSGNTIYF.

This clonotype was recorded a few times. The J gene is TRBJ2-3, the V gene TRBV29-1, with 9 bases lining up with TRBD1. The CDR3 covers 17 residues. Germline V CDR1 and CDR2: SQVTM, ANQGSEA. J was trimmed by 3 bases and V by 1 base; bases with no gene match: 11. The CDR3 spells CSVEGAQGAVGTDTQYF. The DNA for the CDR3 is TGCAGCGTTGAAGGGGCACAGGGGGCTGTCGGAACAGATACGCAGTATTTT.

The chain employs TRBV4-1 and TRBJ1-1, with D possibly matching TRBD1 (5 bases). This CDR3 contains 14 residues. Trimming took 4 bases from V and 3 from J, leaving 12 bases between them. CDR1 is MGHRA, CDR2 YSYEKL, per germline. CDR3: CASSRLPRDTEAFF. In nucleotides, the CDR3 is TGCGCCAGCAGCCGTCTCCCCAGGGACACTGAAGCTTTCTTT.

This clonotype was counted once. This chain links TRBV6-6 with TRBJ1-1; D uncertain. V dropped 7 bases and J dropped 1 base, with 10 bases sitting between them. The CDR3 is made up of 13 amino acids. Per the germline V gene, CDR1 is MNHNY and CDR2 is SVGAGI (reference sequence). In DNA, the CDR3 is TGTGCCAGCACAAACTCTAGGAACACTGAAGCTTTCTTT. This sequence encodes CASTNSRNTEAFF.

In its sample, this clonotype was seen a few times. This rearrangement joins TRBV4-1 to TRBJ2-5, with 12 bases lining up with TRBD2. Germline values: CDR1 MGHRA, CDR2 YSYEKL. The CDR3 extends over 17 amino acids. V was clipped by 0 bases and J by 4 bases; unmatched bases: 6. The CDR3 is CASSQETSGGLRETQYF. The CDR3 bases are TGCGCCAGCAGCCAAGAGACTAGCGGGGGCCTTAGAGAGACCCAGTACTTC.

V usage is TRBV20-1 and J usage is TRBJ2-1; 7 bases match TRBD2. With 0 bases clipped from V and 4 bases from J, the junction kept 9 bases outside the gene matches. The CDR3 has 16 residues. CDR1 is DFQATT and CDR2 is SNEGSKA in the germline V gene (reference sequence). The CDR3 nucleotides are TGCAGTGCTAGAGAGTACGGGACTAACGGATACAATGAGCAGTTCTTC. Translating gives CSAREYGTNGYNEQFF.

With respect to this clonotype: Possible read error: a much larger clone is one base away. The chain has TRBV11-2 and TRBJ2-7; D uncertain. Near its end, the DNA agrees better with TRBJ2-5, so the J call may be wrong. The germline V gene has CDR1 SGHAT and CDR2 FQNNGV. The CDR3 spans 13 residues. In DNA form, the CDR3 reads TGTGTCAGCACCCCGCCCGGGCTGGAGACCCAGTACTTC. Translated: CVSTPPGLETQYF.

The V gene is TRBV10-3, the J gene TRBJ1-2, with TRBD1 as a possible D gene (6 bases). Looked up from germline, CDR1 is ENHRY and CDR2 is SYGVKD. The CDR3 has 14 amino acids. The V gene lost 6 bases and the J gene lost 6 bases, with 17 bases spanning the gap. Here the CDR3 DNA reads TGTGCCATCAGAGTAGACAGGCGGGGTGATGGCTACACCTTC. Its translation is CAIRVDRRGDGYTF.

V and J are TRBV2 and TRBJ1-2; TRBD1 matches 8 bases. The CDR3 is made up of 13 amino acids. The germline V gene has CDR1 SNHLY and CDR2 FYNNEI. V shed 4 bases, J shed 2 bases, and the junction held 0 bases outside the gene matches. CDR3 sequence reads: CASSGDRNYGYTF. CDR3 in DNA: TGTGCCAGCAGTGGGGACAGGAACTATGGCTACACCTTC.

The chain links TRBV21-1 to TRBJ2-1; whether TRBD1, the table's D call, matches the DNA was not checked. TRBV21-1 is a pseudogene locus. The CDR3 length is 14 residues. The CDR3 DNA sequence: TGTGCCAGCCCGGACACAAGCTCCTACAATGAGCAGTTCTTC. Protein product: CASPDTSSYNEQFF.

The chain couples TRBV12-3 or TRBV12-4 to TRBJ2-5; 7 nucleotides align to TRBD2. The CDR3 is 15 amino acids. J gave up 4 bases and V 5 bases, and 10 bases lay outside the gene matches. The CDR3 loop reads CASSTGLVLRETQYF. The DNA for the CDR3 is TGTGCCAGCAGTACCGGACTAGTATTGAGAGAGACCCAGTACTTC.

V usage is TRBV4-2 and J usage is TRBJ2-3, with no clear D. Trimming stripped 1 base from V and 2 bases from J, with 7 bases between. Germline CDR1 reads LGHNA; CDR2 reads YNFKEQ. This CDR3 spans 14 amino acids. The CDR3 DNA is TGTGCCAGCAGCCAAGGTGTGGTCACAGATACGCAGTATTTT. Protein: CASSQGVVTDTQYF.

The chain joins TRBV20-1 to TRBJ1-2; D might be TRBD1 (6 bases). Trimming pared 1 base from V and 4 bases from J, leaving 13 bases between. The CDR3 contains 14 residues. Germline V CDR1 and CDR2: DFQATT, SNEGSKA (reference sequence). The CDR3 sequence is CSARAAGVPYGYTF. CDR3 coding DNA: TGCAGTGCTAGAGCTGCAGGGGTGCCCTATGGCTACACCTTC.

The chain has TRBV20-1 and TRBJ2-2, with a possible D match to TRBD2 (5 bases). The germline gives CDR1 DFQATT, CDR2 SNEGSKA (reference sequence). V dropped 0 bases and J dropped 6 bases, with 11 bases sitting between them. There are 14 residues in the CDR3. The CDR3 reads CSARDALVAGELFF. The CDR3 DNA reads TGCAGTGCTAGAGACGCACTAGTCGCCGGGGAGCTGTTTTTT.

This chain links TRBV20-1 with TRBJ1-2; D is possibly TRBD1 (6 bases). In germline, CDR1 is DFQATT, CDR2 SNEGSKA (reference sequence). V lost 0 bases and J 8 bases, leaving 16 bases between the germline ends. The CDR3 is 14 residues long. CDR3: CSARDAQGSGGYTF. CDR3 sequence (DNA): TGCAGTGCTAGAGATGCCCAGGGGTCGGGGGGCTACACCTTC.

This clonotype was counted between two and nine times. V and J are TRBV21-1 and TRBJ2-6; the table's D call of TRBD1 was not tested on the DNA. TRBV21-1 is noted as a pseudogene. The CDR3 loop spans 18 amino acids. The CDR3: CASSKEASGDSGANVLTF. The CDR3 bases are TGTGCCAGCAGCAAAGAGGCTTCAGGGGATTCTGGGGCCAACGTCCTGACTTTC.